This TCR beta chain is from a study of T cells expressing NK-cell markers. About the research overall: Each TCR beta repertoire originated in sorted T cells that were CD3+CD56+NKG2C+, CD3+CD56+NKG2C- or CD3+CD56-NKG2C+.

The CDR3 is 16 amino acids. One entry per CDR3 protein, without DNA, is what TCRdb gives after re-calling the 5' RACE reads. This repertoire includes some 340,000 distinct CDR3 sequences. This TCR came from a man aged 18 to 69 in good health. Sample: blood T cells: a sorted CD56 or NKG2C T cell subset, CD4+ or CD8+ T cells, or bulk PBMC T cells (not recorded which). This chain connects TRBV23-1 to TRBJ2-7; absent DNA, TCRdb's TRBD1 call cannot be checked. TRBV23-1 is given ORF status, its function remaining uncertain. The CDR3 protein is CASSQSSGQYRYEQYF.